The 10 T cell receptor beta chains given below trace back to one sample, sequenced in a study of T-cell reconstitution after alpha-beta-depleted transplantation in children. Unique molecular identifiers were incorporated when the TCRbeta library was constructed. Each CDR3 protein gets one entry after TCRdb re-called the PCR reads with MiXCR. The data show about 340,000 distinct CDR3 sequences, around 10% seen once. Here the sequenced sample was PBMCs from the stem cell graft donor, taken from the stem cell graft. The origin of the receptors is a human donor who donated a stem cell graft to a child with acute lymphoblastic leukemia.

In its sample, this clonotype was seen once. This may be a read error: a much more frequent sequence differs by one nucleotide. The CDR3 region has the DNA TGCAGTGCTAGGGGACTACCTTACAATGACCAGTTCTTC. Translating gives CSARGLPYNDQFF. This sequence joins TRBV20-1 and TRBJ2-1, with 7 bases aligning to TRBD2. CDR1 DFQATT and CDR2 SNEGSKA come from the germline V gene (reference sequence). This CDR3 contains 13 residues.

The V call is TRBV4-1, the J call TRBJ1-5, with a possible D match to TRBD1 (5 bases). The CDR3 is made up of 16 amino acids. Deletions cut 4 bases from V and 5 bases from J, with 18 bases between. Germline loops: CDR1 MGHRA, CDR2 YSYEKL. The DNA for the CDR3 is TGCGCCAGCAGCCCCGGGGCGGGGCGCCGGGATCAGCCCCAGCATTTT. Protein product: CASSPGAGRRDQPQHF.

Turning to this clonotype: A much larger clone sits a single nucleotide away, making a read error possible. The genes are TRBV25-1 and TRBJ2-1; 9 positions match TRBD2. The germline gives CDR1 MGHDK, CDR2 SYGVNS. This CDR3 comprises 15 residues. Here the CDR3 reads CASSEWSSGANDQFF. For the CDR3, the DNA is TGTGCCAGCAGTGAATGGTCTAGCGGGGCCAATGACCAGTTCTTC.

This chain connects TRBV6-1 to TRBJ2-7; a weak D match, TRBD2 (6 bases). Trimming left V 8 bases short and J 7 bases short, with 18 bases between. Germline CDR1 MNHNS, CDR2 SASEGT. The CDR3 has 13 amino acids. DNA for the CDR3: TGTGCCAGCCGGGGGTCCGGTCGGCTTGAGCAGTACTTC. Translation: CASRGSGRLEQYF.

The V and J genes are TRBV7-2 and TRBJ2-1; 8 bases are a match to TRBD2. V trimming: 5 bases; J trimming: 2 bases; junction bases outside the gene matches: 8. The germline V gene has CDR1 SGHTA and CDR2 FQGNSA. The CDR3 runs 16 residues. CDR3 protein: CASSRTSRPPYNEQFF. CDR3 sequence (DNA): TGTGCCAGCAGCCGGACTAGCCGCCCCCCCTACAATGAGCAGTTCTTC.

The CDR3 coding sequence is TGTGCCATCGCGCAACAGGGCGACTATGGCTACACCTTC. Protein product: CAIAQQGDYGYTF. The V call is TRBV10-3, the J call TRBJ1-2; tentative D call: TRBD1 (6 bases). Germline V gives CDR1 ENHRY, CDR2 SYGVKD. V lost 8 bases and J 3 bases, leaving 13 bases between the germline ends. The length of the CDR3 is 13 residues.

This clonotype was counted many times. The rearrangement uses TRBV21-1 and TRBJ1-2; the listed D gene, TRBD1, was not tested against the DNA. TRBV21-1 is termed a pseudogene. This CDR3 contains 14 residues. CDR3 in DNA: TGTGCCAGCAGCGTTATGGGGGGACACTATGGCTACACCTTC. This gives the protein CASSVMGGHYGYTF.

This clonotype occurred a few times. The CDR3 DNA is TGTGCCAGCAGTTGGAGGGGGCTCCTCTACGAGCAGTACTTC. Encoded protein: CASSWRGLLYEQYF. V gene TRBV28 combines with J gene TRBJ2-7, with D perhaps matching TRBD1 (7 bases). V lost 4 bases and J lost 3, with 13 bases in between. The germline CDR1 and CDR2 sequences are MDHEN and SYDVKM. The CDR3 extends over 14 amino acids.

The chain uses TRBV7-9 and TRBJ2-7; D is undetermined. Germline CDR1 reads SEHNR; CDR2 reads FQNEAQ (reference sequence). V shed 5 bases and J shed 2 bases, with 10 bases lying between them. The CDR3 covers 13 residues. The CDR3 DNA reads as TGTGCCAGCAGCCCCTCCGCCGCCTACGAGCAGTACTTC. Amino acids: CASSPSAAYEQYF. The full variable domain, its missing parts supplied by reference TRBV7-9 and TRBJ2-7, is DTGVSQNPRHKITKRGQNVTFRCDPISEHNRLYWYRQTLGQGPEFLTYFQNEAQLEKSRLLSDRFSAERPKGSFSTLEIQRTEQGDSAMYLCASSPSAAYEQYFGPGTRLTVT.

There are many counts of this clonotype. The chain has TRBV6-2 or TRBV6-3 and TRBJ2-1; D not certain. Trimming took 10 bases from V and 1 from J, leaving 5 bases between them. Germline CDR1 and CDR2: MNHEY and SVGEGT. This CDR3 is 11 amino acids long. The CDR3 DNA follows: TGTGCCATAACTTCCTACAATGAGCAGTTCTTC. Translating it yields CAITSYNEQFF.